This T cell receptor beta chain stems from a study of CD8 T cells in ankylosing spondylitis. Points from the study as a whole: Disease-linked clones reportedly showed significant enrichment in matched ankylosing spondylitis synovial fluid. Reactive arthritis synovial fluid and blood previously showed some of these motif variants. Peripheral blood held disease-linked clones only at relatively low frequency, and these were CD8+. There was a TCR beta motif, made of several highly homologous variants, that appeared characteristic of ankylosing spondylitis blood.

One entry per CDR3 protein results from TCRdb running MiXCR on the 5' RACE reads. The table lists some 220,000 distinct CDR3 sequences, 7.3% of them singletons. J was trimmed by 8 bases and V by 2 bases; bases with no gene match: 7. Germline V gene lookup returns CDR1 KGHDR and CDR2 SFDVKD. The CDR3 spans 16 residues. This clonotype was recorded at least ten times. Its antigen remains unidentified. Sequences were obtained from blood, either unsorted or a sorted T cell fraction (not recorded which). The TCR originated in a male donor with ankylosing spondylitis. This sequence joins TRBV24-1 and TRBJ2-1; TRBD2 agrees at 11 bases. Here the CDR3 reads CATSDWTSGLRYEQFF. Here the CDR3 DNA reads TGTGCCACCAGTGATTGGACTAGCGGGTTACGGTATGAGCAGTTCTTC.